This T cell receptor beta chain was found in a study of T cell repertoires in cytomegalovirus infection. About the research overall: Researchers turned to recently identified HLA-C-restricted CMV epitopes as well as well-studied HLA-B-restricted ones. Indications of both CMV infection and matching HLA type were provided by public TCR beta signatures.

One entry per CDR3 protein, called by TCRdb with MiXCR from the reads. The sample includes around 360,000 distinct CDR3 sequences, about 35% of them seen just once. As to this clonotype: Its specificity is not known. The junction departs from the called germline gene at one end, perhaps through a read error.

Germline values: CDR1 DFQATT, CDR2 SNEGSKA (reference sequence). This CDR3 contains 16 residues. Overall study findings and caveats: In two of eight donors, the top clonotype was HLA-C-restricted CMV-specific.

Sequences were derived from cultured PBMCs, sampled from culture after CMV antigen stimulation. The J gene is TRBJ1-3, the V gene TRBV20-1, with D possibly matching TRBD1 (5 bases). The TCR was taken from a human donor in good health (CMV status not recorded). Some clones in this sample may be carry-over from other donors' samples. The CDR3 loop reads CSARGEGTLSGNTIYF. The CDR3 DNA sequence: TGCAGTGCCAGAGGGGAGGGAACACTCTCTGGAAACACCATATATTTT.